These T cell receptor beta chains were read from a single sample in a study of blood T cell repertoires in COVID-19. Sequencing was performed with immunoSEQ multiplex PCR; in TCRdb, only in-frame clones are kept and a portion is missing. Of roughly 90,000 clones detected, about 85% appear once; the ten largest clones hold 12%. The sample consisted of peripheral blood. The receptor source for this set is a human donor in a cohort sampled during active COVID-19. Both conserved end residues are part of each CDR3. D genes are given only for firm matches. Clone size appears in some rows only: once, few, many, or a class for an expanded clone.

>19|TRBV7-2|.|TRBD1|TRBJ2-1
TGTGCCAGCAGCCCCAAGCCCGTTTTCGTGACAGGGGGATACAATGAGCAGTTCTTC
CASSPKPVFVTGGYNEQFF
>15|TRBV3-1/TRBV3-2|.|.|TRBJ2-5
TGTGCCAGCAGCCAAGATCTGACAGTCCAAGAGACCCAGTACTTC
CASSQDLTVQETQYF
>11|TRBV20-1|.|.|TRBJ2-3
TGCAGTGCTGGGGGGAGGGATACGCAGTATTTT
CSAGGRDTQYF
>13|TRBV10-3|once|.|TRBJ2-2
TGTGCCATCAGTGAGTCGAGAGACGGGGAGCTGTTTTTT
CAISESRDGELFF
>15|TRBV7-8|.|TRBD2|TRBJ2-4
TGTGCCAGCAGCAATACCGGGACTAGCGGGAGGGTAGGGTCTTTC
CASSNTGTSGRVGSF
>13|TRBV5-4|.|TRBD2|TRBJ2-1
TGTGCCAGCAGCTCAAGGACTAGCTCCGAGCAGTTCTTC
CASSSRTSSEQFF
>12|TRBV15|.|.|TRBJ2-7
TGTGCCACCAGGGGCAGCTCCTACGAGCAGTACTTC
CATRGSSYEQYF
>14|TRBV19|.|.|TRBJ2-3
TGTGCCAGTAGCGGGGTCGGCATCGTCGATACGCAGTATTTT
CASSGVGIVDTQYF
>14|TRBV5-1|.|.|TRBJ1-4
TGCGCCAGCAGGGAGGACAGCCCGAATGAAAAACTGTTTTTT
CASREDSPNEKLFF
>17|TRBV9|once|TRBD2|TRBJ2-3
TGTGCCAGCAGCCAGACTAGCGGGGGCCCCTGGCGAGATACGCAGTATTTT
CASSQTSGGPWRDTQYF
>14|TRBV19|.|.|TRBJ2-5
TGTGCCAGTAGTCCGGGGGACTCGACAGAGACCCAGTACTTC
CASSPGDSTETQYF
>15|TRBV7-2|.|TRBD1|TRBJ2-7
TGTGCCAGCAGCCCCAGGACAGGGGGGCGGTACGAGCAGTACTTC
CASSPRTGGRYEQYF
>14|TRBV6-1|.|.|TRBJ1-2
TGTGCCAGCAGTGAAGTAGGGGGGGAGGGTGGCTACACCTTC
CASSEVGGEGGYTF
>16|TRBV9|.|.|TRBJ2-2
TGTGCCAGCAGCCCAGGGGCACAGGATCGAACCGGGGAGCTGTTTTTT
CASSPGAQDRTGELFF
>13|TRBV7-9|.|TRBD1|TRBJ2-7
TGTGCCAGCAGCTTCGGGACAGGTCTCGAGCAGTACTTC
CASSFGTGLEQYF
>16|TRBV6-6|.|.|TRBJ2-5
TGTGCCAGCAGTAGGGGCAGGACACACGCTGGGGAGACCCAGTACTTC
CASSRGRTHAGETQYF
>13|TRBV5-5|.|TRBD1|TRBJ1-3
TGTGCCAGCAGCTGGACAGGGGTGAACACCATATATTTT
CASSWTGVNTIYF
>14|TRBV5-1|.|.|TRBJ1-1
TGCGCCAGCAGCCCGGGGTGGGGCGGGAGTGAAGCTTTCTTT
CASSPGWGGSEAFF
>15|TRBV19|few|TRBD2|TRBJ2-3
TGTGCCAGTAGTAGCCTAGCGGGGCGGGGAGATACGCAGTATTTT
CASSSLAGRGDTQYF
>15|TRBV21-1|once|.|TRBJ1-4
TGTGCCAGCAGCAAAGGCGAGGGAACGGATGAAAAACTGTTTTTT
CASSKGEGTDEKLFF
>13|TRBV28|.|.|TRBJ1-1
TGTGCCAGTCCCGACAGCCTCAACACTGAAGCTTTCTTT
CASPDSLNTEAFF
>16|TRBV5-1|.|.|TRBJ2-3
TGCGCCAGCAGCTTGGGCGGCTATTCTAGCACAGATACGCAGTATTTT
CASSLGGYSSTDTQYF
>14|TRBV7-2|.|TRBD1|TRBJ1-1
TGTGCCGCGCAGGGGGCGTTCATGAACACTGAAGCTTTCTTT
CAAQGAFMNTEAFF
>13|TRBV5-5|.|.|TRBJ1-2
TGTGCCAGCAGCTCGACTTCACGCTATGGCTACACCTTC
CASSSTSRYGYTF
>17|TRBV5-1|few|.|TRBJ2-5
TGCGCCAGCAGGCCCGGGAGAGGTGTGAGGGCCCAAGAGACCCAGTACTTC
CASRPGRGVRAQETQYF
>13|TRBV12-3/TRBV12-4|few|.|TRBJ2-7
TGTGCCAGCAGCGGACTTGCAACCTACGAGCAGTACTTC
CASSGLATYEQYF
>17|TRBV4-1|.|.|TRBJ1-3
TGCGCCAGCAGCCCACGTCCGGGGGAACGGATAGGAAACACCATATATTTT
CASSPRPGERIGNTIYF
>14|TRBV5-6|.|.|TRBJ2-7
TGTGCCAGCAGCGGGGTAGCGCGTACCTACGAGCAGTACTTC
CASSGVARTYEQYF
>12|TRBV29-1|.|.|TRBJ1-2
TGCAGCGCTTTCGGACAGAACTATGGCTACACCTTC
CSAFGQNYGYTF
>14|TRBV19|.|.|TRBJ1-4
TGTGCCAGTAGTATAGGGCCAACTAATGAAAAACTGTTTTTT
CASSIGPTNEKLFF
>15|TRBV27|.|.|TRBJ1-1
TGTGCCAGCAGTGTAACAGGCTCTTCAAACACTGAAGCTTTCTTT
CASSVTGSSNTEAFF
>14|TRBV18|.|.|TRBJ1-4
TGTGCCAGCTCACCTTATGCAACTAATGAAAAACTGTTTTTT
CASSPYATNEKLFF
>14|TRBV28|.|.|TRBJ1-1
TGTGCCAGCAGTTATAGGGGCTGGAACACTGAAGCTTTCTTT
CASSYRGWNTEAFF
>12|TRBV2|.|.|TRBJ1-6
TGTGCCAGCAGCCAGCCTAGGTCACCCCTCCACTTT
CASSQPRSPLHF
>16|TRBV28|few|.|TRBJ1-5
TGTGCCAGCAGTTTATGGGCCAGGGGAAGCAATCAGCCCCAGCATTTT
CASSLWARGSNQPQHF
>14|TRBV6-5|.|.|TRBJ2-3
TGTGCCAGCAGCTTTGGGCCAGGGAAAGATACGCAGTATTTT
CASSFGPGKDTQYF
>14|TRBV30|.|.|TRBJ1-1
TGTGCCTGGACTGGAACAGGATGGAACACTGAAGCTTTCTTT
CAWTGTGWNTEAFF
>15|TRBV4-1|once|TRBD2|TRBJ2-1
TGCGCCAGCAGCCAGGCACTAGCGTTCTACAATGAGCAGTTCTTC
CASSQALAFYNEQFF
>13|TRBV2|once|TRBD1|TRBJ2-4
TGTGCCAGCGGGACAGGGGGCTTGGACATTCAGTACTTC
CASGTGGLDIQYF
>14|TRBV7-9|.|.|TRBJ2-7
TGTGCCAGCAGCGCAGAGGGCGGCCAGGTCGAGCAGTACTTC
CASSAEGGQVEQYF
>13|TRBV12-3/TRBV12-4|.|.|TRBJ2-2
TGTGCCAGCAGCCCCAACGGGGTAGGGGAGCTGTTTTTT
CASSPNGVGELFF
>15|TRBV7-9|few|.|TRBJ1-1
TGTGCCAGCAGCCTTCCTAGGTCGGCGAACACTGAAGCTTTCTTT
CASSLPRSANTEAFF
>14|TRBV3-1/TRBV3-2|.|TRBD1|TRBJ2-7
TGTGCCAGCAGCTTTCCCGGGACAGTGTACGAGCAGTACTTC
CASSFPGTVYEQYF
>13|TRBV10-3|.|TRBD2|TRBJ2-3
TGTGCCATCAAGCCCAGCGGGGCAGATACGCAGTATTTT
CAIKPSGADTQYF
>17|TRBV19|.|TRBD2|TRBJ2-3
TGTGCCAGTAGTGTATTAAGCGGGAGGGCCGTTGCGAAGGCGCAGTATTTT
CASSVLSGRAVAKAQYF
>12|TRBV30|.|.|TRBJ1-1
TGTGCCTGGAGTTCCGGGGGGTATAAAGCTTTCTTT
CAWSSGGYKAFF
>15|TRBV15|.|.|TRBJ1-2
TGTGCCACCAGCAAGTTAGCGGGACTTGGCTATGGCTACACCTTC
CATSKLAGLGYGYTF
>16|TRBV9|.|TRBD2|TRBJ2-3
TGTGCCAGCAGCGTTAGCGGGGGGTTTTCCACAGATACGCAGTATTTT
CASSVSGGFSTDTQYF
>13|TRBV2|.|TRBD2|TRBJ2-1
TGTGCCGGAACTAGCGGTACCTACAATGAGCAGTTCTTC
CAGTSGTYNEQFF
>17|TRBV18|.|TRBD1|TRBJ2-1
TGTGCCAGCTCACCACGGGGGACAGACCGTACCGTCAATGAGCAGTTCTTC
CASSPRGTDRTVNEQFF
>16|TRBV27|.|.|TRBJ1-5
TGTGCCAGCAGTCCCCTGGGGAGGGAGAGCAATCAGCCCCAGCATTTT
CASSPLGRESNQPQHF
>15|TRBV28|.|TRBD1|TRBJ2-3
TGTGCCAGCAGCACGCGACAGGGGGCTCCAGATACGCAGTATTTT
CASSTRQGAPDTQYF
>15|TRBV5-1|.|.|TRBJ2-2
TGCGCCAGCAGCTTGACCGAGAAGCCTACCGGGGAGCTGTTTTTT
CASSLTEKPTGELFF
>14|TRBV19|.|TRBD1|TRBJ1-5
TGTGCCACCACTACAGGGGGGGTGTTTCAGCCCCAGCATTTT
CATTTGGVFQPQHF